The clone carrying this T cell receptor (beta chain) was seen once. Some clones are missing from TCRdb's copy, which holds only in-frame ones; the method was immunoSEQ multiplex PCR. This sample has around 2,100,000 clones, with roughly 95% found just once. The data stem from a study of shared clonotypes between healthy human individuals. The overall study: Donors had three CD4 naive, three CD4 memory, two CD8 naive and one CD8 memory plate apiece.

This CDR3 has 16 amino acids. Looked up from germline, CDR1 is SEHNR and CDR2 is FQNEAQ (reference sequence). V gave up 5 bases and J gave up 3 bases, with 17 bases separating them. CD45RO-negative CD8 cells positively selected for CCR7 made up the naive population, which excluded terminally differentiated effector memory CD45RA+ cells. The sequence was collected from a man between 18 and 29 years old in good health. The sequenced sample consisted of naive CD8+ T cells sorted from blood. V and J are TRBV7-9 and TRBJ2-1; D remains ambiguous. CDR3 DNA sequence: TGTGCCAGCAGCCCTGATAAAACCAGAATCTACAATGAGCAGTTCTTC. Translation gives CASSPDKTRIYNEQFF.